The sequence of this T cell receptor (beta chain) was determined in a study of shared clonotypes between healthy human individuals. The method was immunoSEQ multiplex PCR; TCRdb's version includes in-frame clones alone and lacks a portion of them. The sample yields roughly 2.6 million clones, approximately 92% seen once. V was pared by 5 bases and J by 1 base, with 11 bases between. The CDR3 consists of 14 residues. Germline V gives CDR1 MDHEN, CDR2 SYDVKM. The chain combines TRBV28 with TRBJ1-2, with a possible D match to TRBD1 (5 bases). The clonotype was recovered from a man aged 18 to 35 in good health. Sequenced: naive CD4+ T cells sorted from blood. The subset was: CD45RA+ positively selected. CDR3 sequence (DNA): TGTGCCAGCAGTCCCGGGACGGTTAACTATGGCTACACCTTC. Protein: CASSPGTVNYGYTF.